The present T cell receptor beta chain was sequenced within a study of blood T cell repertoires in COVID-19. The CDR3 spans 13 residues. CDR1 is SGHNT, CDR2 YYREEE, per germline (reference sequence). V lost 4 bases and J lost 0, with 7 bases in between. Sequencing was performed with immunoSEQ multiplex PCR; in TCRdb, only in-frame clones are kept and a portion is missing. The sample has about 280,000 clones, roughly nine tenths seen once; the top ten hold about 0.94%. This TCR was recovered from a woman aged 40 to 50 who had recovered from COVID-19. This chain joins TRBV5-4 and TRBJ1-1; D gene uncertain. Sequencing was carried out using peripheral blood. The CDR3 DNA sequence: TGTGCCAGCAGCCCGAGCTTGAACACTGAAGCTTTCTTT. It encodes CASSPSLNTEAFF.